This T cell receptor (beta chain) was documented in a study of blood T cells in healthy people across ages. Primers used in a second PCR of roughly 7 to 12 cycles were a sample-barcoded 5' primer and a J-beta primer mix. TCRdb ran MiXCR on the 5' RACE reads and lists one entry per CDR3 protein. Of some 1.6 million distinct CDR3 sequences detected, about 31% appear once; the ten largest clones hold about 10%. The CDR3 totals 15 residues. Germline values: CDR1 MNHEY, CDR2 SMNVEV (reference sequence). Trimming took 6 bases from V and 3 from J, leaving 18 bases between them. A few counts support this clonotype.

Specimen: blood. V usage is TRBV27 and J usage is TRBJ2-7; tentatively, D is TRBD2 (6 bases). The origin of this receptor is a woman in her twenties or thirties in good health. The CDR3 bases are TGTGCCAGCAGAACCCTCGGGGACGGGGGCTACGAGCAGTACTTC. This gives the protein CASRTLGDGGYEQYF.